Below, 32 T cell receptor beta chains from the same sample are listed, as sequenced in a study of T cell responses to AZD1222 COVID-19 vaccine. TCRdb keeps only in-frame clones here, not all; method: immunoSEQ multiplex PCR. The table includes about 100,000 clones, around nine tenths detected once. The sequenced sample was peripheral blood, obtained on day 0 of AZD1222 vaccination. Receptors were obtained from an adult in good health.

The CDR3 DNA sequence: TGTGCCAGCAGCTTCCGACAGGGATCCTATGGCTACACCTTC. Translating it yields CASSFRQGSYGYTF. This chain uses TRBV7-2 with TRBJ1-2; 7 bases agree with TRBD1. CDR3 length equals 14 residues. V lost 3 bases to trimming and J lost 4 bases; unmatched junction nucleotides: 5. Per germline, CDR1 SGHTA and CDR2 FQGNSA.

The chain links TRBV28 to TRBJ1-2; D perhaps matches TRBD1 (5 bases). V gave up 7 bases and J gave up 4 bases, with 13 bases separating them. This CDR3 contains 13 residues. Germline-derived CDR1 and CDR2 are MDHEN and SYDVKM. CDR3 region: CASNVGGVYGYTF. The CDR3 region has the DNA TGTGCCAGCAACGTGGGGGGGGTCTATGGCTACACCTTC.

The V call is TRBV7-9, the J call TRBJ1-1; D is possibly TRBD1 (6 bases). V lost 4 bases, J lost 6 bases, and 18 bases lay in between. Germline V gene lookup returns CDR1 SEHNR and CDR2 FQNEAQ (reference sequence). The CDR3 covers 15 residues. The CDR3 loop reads CASSSTGQGVAEAFF. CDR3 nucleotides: TGTGCCAGCAGCTCCACAGGGCAAGGGGTTGCTGAAGCTTTCTTT.

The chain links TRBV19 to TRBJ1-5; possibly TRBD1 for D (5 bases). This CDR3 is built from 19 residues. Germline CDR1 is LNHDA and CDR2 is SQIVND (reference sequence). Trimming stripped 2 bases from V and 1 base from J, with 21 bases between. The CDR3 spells CASSIRRWRGRSSNQPQHF. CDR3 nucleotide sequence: TGTGCCAGTAGTATAAGAAGGTGGCGGGGCCGATCAAGCAATCAGCCCCAGCATTTT.

CDR3 sequence (DNA): TGTGCCAGCAGCCCAAGCGGGAGCACAGATACGCAGTATTTT. As protein: CASSPSGSTDTQYF. The V gene is TRBV7-3, the J gene TRBJ2-3, with D tentatively TRBD2 (6 bases). V was clipped by 5 bases and J by 0 bases, with 9 bases between them. The CDR3 totals 14 residues. Germline lookup yields CDR1 SGHTA and CDR2 FQGTGA.

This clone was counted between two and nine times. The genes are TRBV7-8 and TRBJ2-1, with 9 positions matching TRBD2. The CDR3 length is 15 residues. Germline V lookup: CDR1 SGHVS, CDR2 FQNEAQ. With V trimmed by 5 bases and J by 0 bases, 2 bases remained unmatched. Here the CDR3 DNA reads TGTGCCAGCAGCGCGGGGGGGGGCTCCTACAATGAGCAGTTCTTC. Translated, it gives CASSAGGGSYNEQFF.

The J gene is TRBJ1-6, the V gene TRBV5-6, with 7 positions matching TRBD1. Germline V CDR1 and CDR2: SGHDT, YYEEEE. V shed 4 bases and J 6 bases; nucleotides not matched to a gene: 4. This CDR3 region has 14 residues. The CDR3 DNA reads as TGTGCCAGCAGCCCGGGACAGATTAATTCACCCCTCCACTTT. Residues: CASSPGQINSPLHF.

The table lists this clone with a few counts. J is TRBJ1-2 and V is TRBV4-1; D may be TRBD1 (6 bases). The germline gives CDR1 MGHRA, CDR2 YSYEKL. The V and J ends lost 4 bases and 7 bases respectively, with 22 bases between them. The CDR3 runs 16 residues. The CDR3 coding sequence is TGCGCCAGCAGCCCCGTAGGGGGGGGCACCGGCGGTGGCTACACCTTC. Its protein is CASSPVGGGTGGGYTF.

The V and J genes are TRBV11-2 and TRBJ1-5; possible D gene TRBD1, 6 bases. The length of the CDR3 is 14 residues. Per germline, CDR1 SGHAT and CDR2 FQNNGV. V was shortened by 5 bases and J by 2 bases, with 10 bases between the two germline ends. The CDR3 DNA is TGTGCCAGCAGCGTTTCAGGGGGCAATCAGCCCCAGCATTTT. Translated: CASSVSGGNQPQHF.

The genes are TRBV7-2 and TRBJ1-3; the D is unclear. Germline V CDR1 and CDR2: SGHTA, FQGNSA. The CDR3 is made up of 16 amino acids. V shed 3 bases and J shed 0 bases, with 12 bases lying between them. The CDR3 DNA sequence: TGTGCCAGCAGCTTGGGAGGAGGTTTCTCTGGAAACACCATATATTTT. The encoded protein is CASSLGGGFSGNTIYF.

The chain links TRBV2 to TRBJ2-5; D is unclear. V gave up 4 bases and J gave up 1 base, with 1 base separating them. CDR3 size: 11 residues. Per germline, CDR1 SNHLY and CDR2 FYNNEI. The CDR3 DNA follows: TGTGCCAGCAGTGTCCAAGAGACCCAGTACTTC. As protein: CASSVQETQYF.

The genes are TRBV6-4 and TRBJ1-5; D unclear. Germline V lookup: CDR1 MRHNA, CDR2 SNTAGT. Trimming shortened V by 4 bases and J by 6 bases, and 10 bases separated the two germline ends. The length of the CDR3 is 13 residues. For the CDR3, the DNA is TGTGCCAGCAGTGTTAACAGTGGTCAGCCCCAGCATTTT. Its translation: CASSVNSGQPQHF.

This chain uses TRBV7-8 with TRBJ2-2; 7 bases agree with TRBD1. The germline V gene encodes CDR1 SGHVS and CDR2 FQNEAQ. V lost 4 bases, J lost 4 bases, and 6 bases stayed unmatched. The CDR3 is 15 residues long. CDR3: CASSWRQGLTGELFF. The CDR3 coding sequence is TGTGCCAGCAGCTGGCGACAGGGTCTCACCGGGGAGCTGTTTTTT.

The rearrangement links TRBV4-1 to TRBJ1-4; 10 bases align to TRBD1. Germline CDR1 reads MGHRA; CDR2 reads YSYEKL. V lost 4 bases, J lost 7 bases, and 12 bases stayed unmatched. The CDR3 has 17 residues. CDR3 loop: CASSPSLRTGGIEKLFF. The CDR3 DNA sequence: TGCGCCAGCAGCCCTAGCCTACGGACAGGGGGAATTGAAAAACTGTTTTTT.

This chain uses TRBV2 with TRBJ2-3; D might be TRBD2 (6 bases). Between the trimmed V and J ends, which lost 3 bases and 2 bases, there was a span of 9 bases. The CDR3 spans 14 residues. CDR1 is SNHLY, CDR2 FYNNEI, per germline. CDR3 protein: CASSDKRATDTQYF. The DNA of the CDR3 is TGTGCCAGCAGTGATAAGCGGGCCACAGATACGCAGTATTTT.

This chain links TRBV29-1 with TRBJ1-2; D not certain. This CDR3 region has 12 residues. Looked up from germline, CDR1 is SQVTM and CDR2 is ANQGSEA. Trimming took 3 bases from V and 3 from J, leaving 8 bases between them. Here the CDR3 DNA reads TGCAGCGTTGAGCGGACGGACTATGGCTACACCTTC. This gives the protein CSVERTDYGYTF.

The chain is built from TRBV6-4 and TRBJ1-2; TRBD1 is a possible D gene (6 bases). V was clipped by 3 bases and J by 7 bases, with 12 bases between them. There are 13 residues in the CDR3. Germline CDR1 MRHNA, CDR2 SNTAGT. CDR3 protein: CASSDTGAGGYTF. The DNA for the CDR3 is TGTGCCAGCAGTGATACGGGGGCAGGTGGCTACACCTTC.

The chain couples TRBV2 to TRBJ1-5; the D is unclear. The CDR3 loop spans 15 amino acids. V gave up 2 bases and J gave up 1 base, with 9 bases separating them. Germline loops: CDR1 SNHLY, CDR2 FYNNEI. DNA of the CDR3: TGTGCCAGCAGTGAACGGGGTGGGAGCAATCAGCCCCAGCATTTT. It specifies CASSERGGSNQPQHF.

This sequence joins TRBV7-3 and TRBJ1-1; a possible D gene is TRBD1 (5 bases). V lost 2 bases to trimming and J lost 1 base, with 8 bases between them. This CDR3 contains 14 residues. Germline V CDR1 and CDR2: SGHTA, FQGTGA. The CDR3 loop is CASSLQGANTEAFF. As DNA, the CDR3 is TGTGCCAGCAGCTTACAAGGGGCGAACACTGAAGCTTTCTTT.

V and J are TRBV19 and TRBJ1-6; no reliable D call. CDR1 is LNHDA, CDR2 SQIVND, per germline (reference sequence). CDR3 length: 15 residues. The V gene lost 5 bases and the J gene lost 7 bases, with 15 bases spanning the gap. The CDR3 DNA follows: TGTGCCAGTAGTTTGCAGCGGGTCGACAATTCACCCCTCCACTTT. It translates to CASSLQRVDNSPLHF.

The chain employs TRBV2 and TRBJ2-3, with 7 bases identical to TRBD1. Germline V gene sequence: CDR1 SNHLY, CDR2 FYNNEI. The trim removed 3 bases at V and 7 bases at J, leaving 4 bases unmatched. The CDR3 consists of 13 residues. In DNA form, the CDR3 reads TGTGCCAGCAGTGAGGGACAGCAATATACGCAGTATTTT. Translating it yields CASSEGQQYTQYF.

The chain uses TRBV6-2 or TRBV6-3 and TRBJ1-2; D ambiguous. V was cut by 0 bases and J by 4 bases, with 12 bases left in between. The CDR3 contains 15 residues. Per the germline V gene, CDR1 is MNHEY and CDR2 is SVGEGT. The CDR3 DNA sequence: TGTGCCAGCAGTTACTCGGTCCGAAACCTCTATGGCTACACCTTC. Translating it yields CASSYSVRNLYGYTF.

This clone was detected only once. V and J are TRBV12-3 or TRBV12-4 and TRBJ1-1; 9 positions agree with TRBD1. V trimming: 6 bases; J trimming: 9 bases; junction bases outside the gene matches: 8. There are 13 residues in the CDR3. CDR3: CASRYRDRVKAFF. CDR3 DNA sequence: TGTGCCAGCAGGTACCGGGACAGGGTAAAAGCTTTCTTT.

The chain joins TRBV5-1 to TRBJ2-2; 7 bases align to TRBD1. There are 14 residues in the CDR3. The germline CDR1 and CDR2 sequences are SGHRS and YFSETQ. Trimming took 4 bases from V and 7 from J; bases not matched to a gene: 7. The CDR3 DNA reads TGCGCCAGCAGCCTGGTGGGGGACAGCGGGGAGCTGTTTTTT. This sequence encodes CASSLVGDSGELFF. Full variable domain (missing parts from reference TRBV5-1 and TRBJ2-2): KAGVTQTPRYLIKTRGQQVTLSCSPISGHRSVSWYQQTPGQGLQFLFEYFSETQRNKGNFPGRFSGRQFSNSRSEMNVSTLELGDSALYLCASSLVGDSGELFFGEGSRLTVL.

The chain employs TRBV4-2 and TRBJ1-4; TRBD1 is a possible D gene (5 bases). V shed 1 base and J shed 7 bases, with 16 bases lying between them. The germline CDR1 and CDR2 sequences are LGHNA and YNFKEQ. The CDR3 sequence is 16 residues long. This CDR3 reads CASSQAQGVSTEKLFF. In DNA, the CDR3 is TGTGCCAGCAGCCAAGCCCAAGGGGTTAGTACTGAAAAACTGTTTTTT.

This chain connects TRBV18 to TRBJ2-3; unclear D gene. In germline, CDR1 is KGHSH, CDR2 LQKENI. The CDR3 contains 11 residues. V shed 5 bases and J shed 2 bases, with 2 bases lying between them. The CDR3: CASSNTDTQYF. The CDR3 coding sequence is TGTGCCAGCTCAAACACAGATACGCAGTATTTT.

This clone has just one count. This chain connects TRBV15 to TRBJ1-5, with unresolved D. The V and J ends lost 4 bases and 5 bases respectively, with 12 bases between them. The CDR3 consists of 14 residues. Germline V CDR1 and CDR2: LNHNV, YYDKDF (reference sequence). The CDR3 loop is CATSNDQEDQPQHF. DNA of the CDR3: TGTGCCACCAGCAATGATCAGGAGGATCAGCCCCAGCATTTT. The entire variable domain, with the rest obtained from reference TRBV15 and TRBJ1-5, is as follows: DAMVIQNPRYQVTQFGKPVTLSCSQTLNHNVMYWYQQKSSQAPKLLFHYYDKDFNNEADTPDNFQSRRPNTSFCFLDIRSPGLGDTAMYLCATSNDQEDQPQHFGDGTRLSIL.

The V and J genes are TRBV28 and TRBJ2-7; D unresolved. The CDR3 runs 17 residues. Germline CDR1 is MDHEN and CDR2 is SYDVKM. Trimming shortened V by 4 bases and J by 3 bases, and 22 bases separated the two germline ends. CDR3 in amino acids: CASSYPLQTAPNYEQYF. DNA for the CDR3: TGTGCCAGCAGTTACCCTTTACAAACGGCCCCCAACTACGAGCAGTACTTC.

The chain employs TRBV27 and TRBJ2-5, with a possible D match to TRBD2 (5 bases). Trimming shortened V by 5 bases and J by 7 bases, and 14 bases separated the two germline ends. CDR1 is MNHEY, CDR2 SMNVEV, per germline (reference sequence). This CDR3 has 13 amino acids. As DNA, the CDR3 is TGTGCCAGCAGTCCGCCTGGGCGGGTGACCCAGTACTTC. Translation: CASSPPGRVTQYF.

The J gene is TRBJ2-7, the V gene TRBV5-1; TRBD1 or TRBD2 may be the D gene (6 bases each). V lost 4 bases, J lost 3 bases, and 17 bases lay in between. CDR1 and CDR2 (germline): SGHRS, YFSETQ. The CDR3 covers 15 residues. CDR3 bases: TGCGCCAGCAGCCCCCTCGGGGGCGCGAGCTACGAGCAGTACTTC. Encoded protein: CASSPLGGASYEQYF.

CDR3 residues: CASKRGGANYGYTF. In DNA, the CDR3 is TGTGCCAGCAAACGGGGGGGCGCTAACTATGGCTACACCTTC. V gene TRBV6-6 combines with J gene TRBJ1-2; D perhaps matches TRBD1 (6 bases). CDR3 length: 14 amino acids. V lost 7 bases and J 0 bases, leaving 12 bases between the germline ends. CDR1 is MNHNY and CDR2 is SVGAGI in the germline V gene (reference sequence).

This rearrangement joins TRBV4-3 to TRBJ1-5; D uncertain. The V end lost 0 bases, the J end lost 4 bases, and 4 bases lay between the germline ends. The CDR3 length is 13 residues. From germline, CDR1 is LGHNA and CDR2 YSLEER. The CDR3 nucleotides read TGCGCCAGCAGCCAAGATTTTAATCAGCCCCAGCATTTT. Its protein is CASSQDFNQPQHF.